Listed below are T cell receptor beta chains from one sample, sequenced in a study of blood T cells in healthy people across ages. Each CDR3 protein is one row after TCRdb ran MiXCR on the 5' RACE reads. The repertoire includes about 580,000 distinct CDR3 sequences, under 55% of them detected once, and around 25% sits in the top ten. Sequencing was carried out using blood. The receptors stem from a man older than 75 in good health. Both conserved end residues are part of each CDR3. D genes are given only for firm matches. Clone size is shown for a subset of rows, as once, few, many or a class of expanded clone.

j_call	clone_size	v_call	d_call	cdr3_aa	cdr3_nt
TRBJ2-7	once	TRBV20-1	TRBD2	CSARDPRTGGSSYEQYF	TGCAGTGCTAGAGATCCACGGACGGGGGGGAGCTCCTACGAGCAGTACTTC
TRBJ2-1	.	TRBV7-2	TRBD1	CASSQTGVYNEQFF	TGTGCCAGCAGCCAGACAGGGGTATACAATGAGCAGTTCTTC
TRBJ2-6	few	TRBV29-1	.	CSVVPGSSGANVLTF	TGCAGCGTTGTCCCCGGGAGCTCTGGGGCCAACGTCCTGACTTTC
TRBJ1-2	.	TRBV10-3	.	CAISEGTPHYGYTF	TGTGCCATCAGTGAAGGGACTCCCCACTATGGCTACACCTTC
TRBJ2-4	.	TRBV7-9	.	CASSLELDSSNIQYF	TGTGCCAGCAGCTTAGAATTAGATTCGTCAAACATTCAGTACTTC
TRBJ2-1	few	TRBV6-5	.	CASSYVGSRNEQFF	TGTGCCAGCAGTTACGTCGGTAGTAGGAATGAGCAGTTCTTC
TRBJ2-5	.	TRBV7-2	.	CASSPRVIRETQYF	TGTGCCAGCAGCCCCCGGGTGATCAGGGAGACCCAGTACTTC
TRBJ2-1	.	TRBV7-8	TRBD2	CASSTLAVSYNDQFF	TGTGCCAGCAGCACTCTAGCGGTCTCCTACAATGATCAGTTCTTC
TRBJ2-1	.	TRBV25-1	TRBD2	CASSEYRRRGGRNEQFF	TGTGCCAGCAGTGAATATAGGCGGCGGGGGGGCCGCAATGAGCAGTTCTTC
TRBJ2-7	few	TRBV6-2/TRBV6-3	TRBD2	CASSYWASGNHGEQYF	TGTGCCAGCAGTTATTGGGCTAGCGGGAATCACGGCGAGCAGTACTTC
TRBJ2-6	once	TRBV6-1	.	CASSDLGAGANVLTF	TGTGCCAGCAGTGATTTGGGGGCTGGGGCCAACGTCCTGACTTTC
TRBJ2-1	.	TRBV7-9	TRBD2	CASSLPGRAGLRVQFF	TGTGCCAGCAGCTTACCGGGACGAGCGGGGCTTAGGGTGCAGTTCTTC
TRBJ2-1	.	TRBV20-1	TRBD2	CSARGGASGRAQKEFF	TGCAGTGCTAGAGGGGGGGCTAGCGGGAGGGCCCAGAAGGAGTTCTTC
TRBJ1-5	few	TRBV28	.	CASRNTNQPQHF	TGTGCCAGCAGGAACACAAATCAGCCCCAGCATTTT
TRBJ2-5	.	TRBV7-9	.	CASSRSWGQETQYF	TGTGCCAGCAGCCGCTCCTGGGGCCAAGAGACCCAGTACTTC
TRBJ1-1	.	TRBV5-1	.	CASHGTGNTEAFF	TGCGCCAGCCATGGGACGGGGAACACTGAAGCTTTCTTT
TRBJ2-1	.	TRBV5-1	.	CASSLQQYNEQFF	TGCGCCAGCAGCTTGCAGCAATACAATGAGCAGTTCTTC
TRBJ2-2	.	TRBV5-1	.	CASSSLAHANTGELFF	TGCGCCAGCAGCTCTCTAGCACATGCGAACACCGGGGAGCTGTTTTTT
TRBJ2-3	.	TRBV11-2	.	CASGGHTDTQYF	TGTGCCAGCGGGGGTCACACAGATACGCAGTATTTT
TRBJ2-5	.	TRBV7-9	TRBD1	CASSLEGQGAGEQYF	TGTGCCAGCAGCTTAGAGGGACAGGGGGCGGGTGAGCAGTACTTC
TRBJ1-1	.	TRBV3-1	.	CASSQELRNTEAFF	TGTGCCAGCAGCCAAGAGTTGAGGAACACTGAAGCTTTCTTT
TRBJ1-1	.	TRBV12-3/TRBV12-4	.	CVNRELNTEAFF	TGTGTCAACAGGGAGCTGAACACTGAAGCTTTCTTT
TRBJ2-5	.	TRBV20-1	.	CSARDVQGQYF	TGCAGTGCTAGAGATGTGCAGGGACAGTACTTC
TRBJ2-3	.	TRBV24-1	TRBD1	CATSTGTARTDTQYF	TGTGCCACCAGTACCGGGACAGCCCGCACAGATACGCAGTATTTT
TRBJ1-5	.	TRBV7-9	.	CASSKGDQPQHF	TGTGCCAGCAGCAAAGGGGACCAGCCCCAGCATTTT
TRBJ1-1	.	TRBV9	.	CASTVQAEGTEAFF	TGTGCCAGCACGGTACAGGCGGAGGGCACTGAAGCTTTCTTT
TRBJ1-2	once	TRBV27	TRBD1	CASSPPGTGNDGYTF	TGTGCCAGCAGTCCCCCCGGGACAGGAAACGATGGCTACACCTTC
TRBJ2-3	few	TRBV7-2	.	CASRRDPLDTQYF	TGTGCCAGCAGACGGGACCCCCTGGATACGCAGTATTTT
TRBJ2-3	.	TRBV9	.	CASSGAVFSTDTQYF	TGTGCCAGCAGCGGAGCAGTCTTTAGCACAGATACGCAGTATTTT
TRBJ2-3	many	TRBV5-1	TRBD2	CASSSGGARPDTQYF	TGCGCCAGCAGCTCCGGGGGGGCTAGGCCAGATACGCAGTATTTT
TRBJ2-1	.	TRBV4-3	TRBD2	CASSTSVSSYNEQFF	TGCGCCAGCAGCACTAGCGTTAGCTCCTACAATGAGCAGTTCTTC
TRBJ1-1	.	TRBV30	.	CAWRSRDEPEAFF	TGTGCCTGGAGAAGCAGGGATGAACCTGAAGCTTTCTTT
TRBJ2-5	few	TRBV7-2	.	CASSLGLSQETQYF	TGTGCCAGCAGCTTGGGTCTGAGCCAAGAGACCCAGTACTTC
TRBJ1-1	.	TRBV7-9	.	CASSHTNEAFF	TGTGCCAGCAGCCATACGAATGAAGCTTTCTTT
TRBJ2-3	.	TRBV29-1	.	CSVEAWTVSTDTQYF	TGCAGCGTTGAAGCCTGGACCGTCTCCACAGATACGCAGTATTTT
TRBJ2-1	.	TRBV9	.	CASSVGELGEQFF	TGTGCCAGCAGCGTAGGTGAGCTGGGTGAGCAGTTCTTC
TRBJ2-7	few	TRBV28	TRBD2	CASSPPGLAGSRYEQYF	TGTGCCAGCAGTCCCCCGGGACTAGCGGGATCACGCTACGAGCAGTACTTC
TRBJ2-3	few	TRBV6-5	.	CASSYRPRSTDTQYF	TGTGCCAGCAGTTACAGGCCCAGGAGCACAGATACGCAGTATTTT
TRBJ2-1	.	TRBV20-1	TRBD1	CSATGGQGYNEQFF	TGCAGTGCTACCGGGGGACAGGGGTACAATGAGCAGTTCTTC
TRBJ2-3	.	TRBV15	.	CATSREDNTDTQYF	TGTGCCACCAGCAGAGAGGACAACACAGATACGCAGTATTTT
TRBJ2-7	few	TRBV7-9	.	CASSSQIGEQYF	TGTGCCAGCAGCTCCCAAATAGGTGAGCAGTACTTC
TRBJ2-1	few	TRBV5-1	.	CASSPQGTGEQFF	TGCGCCAGCAGTCCACAGGGGACTGGTGAGCAGTTCTTC